What follows are 14 T cell receptor beta chains derived from one specimen sequenced in a study of CD8+CD57+ T cells in acquired aplastic anemia. The study profiled TCR beta VDJ and CDR3 using genomic DNA as template. TCRdb re-derived calls from the reads in MiXCR, one entry per CDR3 protein. Here the sample spans around 500,000 distinct CDR3 sequences, around 30% being singletons. Whoever was chosen for sequencing had shown CD8+CD57+ cell expansion by flow cytometry. The sequenced material came from sorted CD4+, CD8+, or CD8+CD57+ T cells (not recorded which) from PBMCs. The source of these receptors is a human donor with aplastic anemia.

This clonotype was detected a few times. The J gene is TRBJ2-3, the V gene TRBV20-1, with D unclear. Germline CDR1 DFQATT, CDR2 SNEGSKA (reference sequence). CDR3 size: 13 residues. V gave up 0 bases and J gave up 1 base, with 5 bases separating them. This CDR3 is CSARDAGTDTQYF. For the CDR3, the DNA is TGCAGTGCTAGAGATGCGGGCACAGATACGCAGTATTTT.

This clonotype was picked up a small number of times. The genes are TRBV20-1 and TRBJ1-2; 8 positions match TRBD1. Germline trimming cut 0 bases from V and 4 bases from J; bases unmatched to any gene: 10. Looked up from germline, CDR1 is DFQATT and CDR2 is SNEGSKA (reference sequence). This CDR3 is built from 16 residues. CDR3 sequence (DNA): TGCAGTGCTAGAGATCCATTTCGACAGGGGCGCTATGGCTACACCTTC. This encodes CSARDPFRQGRYGYTF.

The rearrangement joins TRBV6-2 or TRBV6-3 to TRBJ2-7; D ambiguous. V lost 5 bases, J lost 2 bases, and 10 bases lay in between. The CDR3 is 13 residues long. CDR1 MNHEY and CDR2 SVGEGT come from the germline V gene. The CDR3, as DNA: TGTGCCAGCAGTCTTAGACATACCTACGAGCAGTACTTC. As protein: CASSLRHTYEQYF.

Ten or more counts support this clonotype. The genes are TRBV25-1 and TRBJ1-2, with D unclear. CDR1 and CDR2 (germline): MGHDK, SYGVNS. V was shortened by 4 bases and J by 7 bases, with 7 bases between the two germline ends. There are 11 residues in the CDR3. The CDR3 coding sequence is TGTGCCAGCAGTGCCGGGAGTGGCTACACCTTC. Amino acids: CASSAGSGYTF.

This clonotype was counted at least ten times. The rearrangement uses TRBV4-3 and TRBJ1-2; D is ambiguous. The ends were cut back, 3 bases at V and 2 bases at J, with 13 bases in the middle. The germline V gene encodes CDR1 LGHNA and CDR2 YSLEER. The CDR3 length is 15 residues. The chain's CDR3 is CASSQGLWTNYGYTF. The CDR3 region has the DNA TGCGCCAGCAGCCAGGGTCTTTGGACCAACTATGGCTACACCTTC.

The chain links TRBV2 to TRBJ2-7; TRBD1 aligns across 8 bases. J lost 2 bases, V lost 6 bases, and 9 bases had no gene match. The CDR3 length is 15 residues. Germline CDR1 SNHLY, CDR2 FYNNEI. This CDR3 is CASRTGTGSTYEQYF. DNA for the CDR3: TGTGCCAGCAGGACCGGGACAGGATCTACCTACGAGCAGTACTTC.

The chain carries TRBV30 and TRBJ1-2; D gene ambiguous. The V end lost 2 bases, the J end lost 3 bases, and 7 bases lay between the germline ends. CDR1 and CDR2 from the germline V gene are GTSNPN and SVGIG (reference sequence). The CDR3 is 12 residues long. CDR3 in amino acids: CAWSPAYYGYTF. The CDR3 bases are TGTGCCTGGAGTCCCGCTTACTATGGCTACACCTTC.

The chain combines TRBV10-3 with TRBJ1-1, with D tentatively TRBD1 (5 bases). Deletions cut 4 bases from V and 6 bases from J, with 18 bases between. Looked up from germline, CDR1 is ENHRY and CDR2 is SYGVKD. This CDR3 comprises 15 residues. CDR3 amino acids: CAISVESGLGAEAFF. The CDR3, as DNA: TGTGCCATCAGTGTAGAGTCAGGGTTGGGGGCTGAAGCTTTCTTT.

This rearrangement joins TRBV7-9 to TRBJ1-1, with D possibly TRBD1 on 6 matching bases. The CDR3 runs 15 residues. Trimming cost V 4 bases and J 1 base, with 13 bases left between them. Germline CDR1 is SEHNR and CDR2 is FQNEAQ (reference sequence). The CDR3 protein is CASSSLWDKNTEAFF. CDR3 sequence (DNA): TGTGCCAGCAGCTCCCTCTGGGACAAGAACACTGAAGCTTTCTTT.

This clonotype was observed a few times. The chain recombines TRBV10-3 with TRBJ2-1; possibly TRBD2 for D (5 bases). The CDR3 loop spans 15 amino acids. Deletions cut 4 bases from V and 6 bases from J, with 16 bases between. From germline, CDR1 is ENHRY and CDR2 SYGVKD. In DNA form, the CDR3 reads TGTGCCATCAGTGGAGGGCCTCCAAACGGCAATGAGCAGTTCTTC. This codes for CAISGGPPNGNEQFF.

This clonotype was seen a few times. J is TRBJ2-5 and V is TRBV18, with 7 bases lining up with TRBD1. Germline CDR1 reads KGHSH; CDR2 reads LQKENI. Losses at the gene ends were 0 bases for V and 5 bases for J; bases not matched to a gene: 9. This CDR3 is 16 amino acids long. CDR3 sequence (DNA): TGTGCCAGCTCACCACCAAGCCGGACAGGCTCTGAGACCCAGTACTTC. Translating gives CASSPPSRTGSETQYF.

This clonotype was detected ten times or more. The chain recombines TRBV7-8 with TRBJ2-7; 9 bases are a match to TRBD2. The germline V gene has CDR1 SGHVS and CDR2 FQNEAQ. The CDR3 spans 15 residues. Trimming took 4 bases from V and 0 from J; bases not matched to a gene: 4. CDR3 nucleotides: TGTGCCAGCAGCTGGAGCGGGGGGAGCTCCTACGAGCAGTACTTC. Its protein is CASSWSGGSSYEQYF.

This clonotype appeared many times. V is TRBV2 and J is TRBJ1-1; D is undetermined. V lost 4 bases, J lost 1 base, and 7 bases lay in between. Germline V gene sequence: CDR1 SNHLY, CDR2 FYNNEI. This CDR3 has 13 residues. The CDR3 DNA follows: TGTGCCAGCAGTGCCCGGAAGAACACTGAAGCTTTCTTT. Amino acid sequence: CASSARKNTEAFF.

This clonotype appeared many times. DNA of the CDR3: TGTGCCAGCAGCCCCACCATGGCCATCCCCGAGCAGTACTTC. Its translation is CASSPTMAIPEQYF. The chain uses TRBV7-2 and TRBJ2-7, with no clear D. CDR1 is SGHTA and CDR2 is FQGNSA in the germline V gene. V was shortened by 5 bases and J by 6 bases, with 17 bases between the two germline ends. The CDR3 spans 14 residues.